The text below deals with one T cell receptor (beta chain). Clinical history as reported by participants underpinned cohort assignment. This entry is derived from a study of blood T cell repertoires in COVID-19. In the study overall: The analysed material was cDNA or gDNA that came from T cells, B-cell-depleted T cells, or PBMCs.

Original processing methods: Reference gene primers were amplified, and this amplification served to estimate nucleated cell counts. Sequenced by immunoSEQ multiplex PCR; TCRdb stores in-frame clones only, minus some. V, J and clone size are those of that table, while D and trimming were read from the DNA. This sample has about 380,000 clones; 70% to 90% occur once, and the top ten carry approximately 1.2%. This receptor was obtained from a woman aged 18-29 years who had recovered from COVID-19. The specimen sequenced was PBMCs or T cells enriched from blood (not recorded which).

For the CDR3, the DNA is TGTGCCAGCAATGACGACAGGGAGGCTGAAGCTTTCTTT. Amino acid sequence: CASNDDREAEAFF. This chain connects TRBV7-9 to TRBJ1-1, with 7 bases matching TRBD1. V shed 7 bases, J shed 6 bases, and the junction held 8 bases outside the gene matches. This CDR3 is 13 amino acids long. Germline V CDR1 and CDR2: SEHNR, FQNEAQ (reference sequence).